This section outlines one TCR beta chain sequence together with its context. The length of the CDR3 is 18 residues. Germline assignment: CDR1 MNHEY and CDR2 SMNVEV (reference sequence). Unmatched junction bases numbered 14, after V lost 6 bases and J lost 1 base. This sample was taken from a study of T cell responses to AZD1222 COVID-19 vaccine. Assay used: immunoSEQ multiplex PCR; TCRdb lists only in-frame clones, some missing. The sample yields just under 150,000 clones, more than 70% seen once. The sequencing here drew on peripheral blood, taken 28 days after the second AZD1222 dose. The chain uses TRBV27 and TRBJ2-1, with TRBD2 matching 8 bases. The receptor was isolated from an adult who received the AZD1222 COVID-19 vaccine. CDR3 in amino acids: CASSPQTHKRESYNEQFF. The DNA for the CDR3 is TGTGCCAGCAGCCCTCAGACTCACAAGCGGGAGTCCTACAATGAGCAGTTCTTC.